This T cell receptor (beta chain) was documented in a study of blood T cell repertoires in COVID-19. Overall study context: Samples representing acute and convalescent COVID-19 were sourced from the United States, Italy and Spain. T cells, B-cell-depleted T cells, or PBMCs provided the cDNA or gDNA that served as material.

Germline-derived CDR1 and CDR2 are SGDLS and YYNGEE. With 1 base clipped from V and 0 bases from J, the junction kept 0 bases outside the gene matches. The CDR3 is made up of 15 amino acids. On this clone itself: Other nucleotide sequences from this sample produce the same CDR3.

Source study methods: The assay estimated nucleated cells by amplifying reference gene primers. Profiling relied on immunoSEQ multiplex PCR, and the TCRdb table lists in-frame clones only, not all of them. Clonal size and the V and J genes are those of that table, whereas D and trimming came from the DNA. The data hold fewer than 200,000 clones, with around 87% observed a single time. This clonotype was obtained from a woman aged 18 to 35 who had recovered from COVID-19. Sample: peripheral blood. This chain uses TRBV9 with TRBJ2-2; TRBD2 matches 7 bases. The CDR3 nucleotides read TGTGCCAGCAGCGTAAGCGGGGCGAACACCGGGGAGCTGTTTTTT. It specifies CASSVSGANTGELFF.